Below are 8 T cell receptor beta chains sequenced from a single sample in a study of a mutant IDH1 vaccine in newly diagnosed glioma. Time point defined: week 11, during vaccination. A single vaccine dose contained 300 ug of mutant IDH1 20-mer peptide, and topical imiquimod was used with it. Antigen specificity for these receptors is unknown. This table comes from immunoSEQ multiplex PCR, and its TCRdb copy is limited to in-frame clones, with some not included. The sample shows roughly 70,000 clones, about 88% of them seen only once. The sequenced sample was PBMCs, obtained from a glioma patient whose treatment included an IDH1 peptide vaccine. The source is a woman aged 45-60 years with glioma.

CDR3 in amino acids: CASSFQYQETQYF. CDR3 in DNA: TGTGCCAGCAGTTTCCAGTATCAAGAGACCCAGTACTTC. The chain carries TRBV27 and TRBJ2-5; D remains ambiguous. Germline V gene sequence: CDR1 MNHEY, CDR2 SMNVEV (reference sequence). V dropped 3 bases and J dropped 2 bases, with 7 bases sitting between them. This CDR3 has 13 residues.

J is TRBJ1-2 and V is TRBV29-1; a weak D match, TRBD1 (5 bases). The CDR3 is 12 residues long. V lost 5 bases, J lost 6 bases, and 13 bases lay in between. Germline CDR1 SQVTM, CDR2 ANQGSEA. The CDR3 DNA reads TGCAGCGTTATAGGGTTGGGGGATGGCTACACCTTC. This encodes CSVIGLGDGYTF.

This chain links TRBV28 with TRBJ2-2; 9 positions match TRBD1. The CDR3 runs to 14 residues. Trimming removed 8 bases from V and 3 bases from J; junction bases left unmatched: 4. CDR1 is MDHEN, CDR2 SYDVKM, per germline. The CDR3 coding sequence is TGTGCCAGCTCAACAGGGGGCTACACCGGGGAGCTGTTTTTT. Translation gives CASSTGGYTGELFF.

The chain combines TRBV7-9 with TRBJ1-2; 10 nucleotides line up with TRBD1. Germline values: CDR1 SEHNR, CDR2 FQNEAQ (reference sequence). This CDR3 is built from 15 residues. J gave up 7 bases and V 3 bases, and 8 bases lay outside the gene matches. The DNA for the CDR3 is TGTGCCAGCAGCTTGCGTCAGACAGGGGGCTCTGGCTACACCTTC. Its protein is CASSLRQTGGSGYTF.

The chain combines TRBV6-5 with TRBJ1-6; D possibly corresponds to TRBD1 (5 bases). Germline CDR1 is MNHEY and CDR2 is SVGAGI. Trimming removed 0 bases at V and 7 bases at J, with 13 bases between. The CDR3 runs 16 residues. CDR3 coding DNA: TGTGCCAGCAGTTACTCGAATAGGGGACGGAATTCACCCCTCCACTTT. This translates into CASSYSNRGRNSPLHF.

The genes are TRBV4-3 and TRBJ1-5; no clear D gene. The CDR3 is 15 residues long. Trimming took off 0 bases at V and 8 bases at J, with 14 bases between the two ends. Germline values: CDR1 LGHNA, CDR2 YSLEER. Written as DNA, the CDR3 is TGCGCCAGCAGCCAAGATTACCAGGAGCAGAAGCCCCAGCATTTT. Amino acid sequence: CASSQDYQEQKPQHF.

V is TRBV30 and J is TRBJ1-4, with a possible D match to TRBD1 (6 bases). The V end lost 3 bases, the J end lost 16 bases, and 27 bases lay between the germline ends. The CDR3 length is 15 residues. Germline V gene sequence: CDR1 GTSNPN, CDR2 SVGIG (reference sequence). The DNA of the CDR3 is TGTGCCTGGAGGGTACGGATTGCCTCTTCTTGGACAGAGTTTTTT. It yields the protein CAWRVRIASSWTEFF.

The genes are TRBV4-2 and TRBJ2-5; 8 positions match TRBD2. Germline assignment: CDR1 LGHNA and CDR2 YNFKEQ. This CDR3 has 14 amino acids. J lost 5 bases, V lost 4 bases, and 6 bases had no gene match. The DNA for the CDR3 is TGTGCCAGCAGCCCCGGACTAGCTGGGGAGACCCAGTACTTC. This gives the protein CASSPGLAGETQYF.